A single sample is the source of the 24 T cell receptor beta chains below, sequenced in a study of blood T cell repertoires in COVID-19. Method: immunoSEQ multiplex PCR; TCRdb's copy keeps in-frame clones and lacks some. Of 70,000 to 100,000 clones in the sample, about 70% are singletons; the top ten hold roughly 25%. Sequenced material: peripheral blood. The receptors derive from a woman aged 55-69 years in a cohort sampled during active or convalescent COVID-19.

This chain connects TRBV11-3 to TRBJ2-7, with 9 bases fitting TRBD1. The J segment lost 6 bases and the V segment lost 1 base, leaving 7 bases of the junction unmatched. Germline CDR1 SGHNT, CDR2 YENEEA. The CDR3 spans 15 residues. DNA of the CDR3: TGTGCCAGCAGCTTAGCGGCGGGACAGGGAGGCGAGCAGTACTTC. Amino acids: CASSLAAGQGGEQYF.

For this clone: One junction end does not reproduce the germline sequence, and a read error may be involved. This chain uses TRBV7-3 with TRBJ2-1, with 7 bases lining up with TRBD1. Germline CDR1 SGHTA, CDR2 FQGTGA. The CDR3 is made up of 14 amino acids. This chain's CDR3 is CASSLKGGSSSPIF. CDR3 coding DNA: TGTGCCAGCAGCTTAAAAGGGGGCAGTTCAAGTCCGATCTTC.

In nucleotides, the CDR3 is TGTGCCAGCAGCCGAGGGACTAGCGGCGAGCAGTACTTC. Translation gives CASSRGTSGEQYF. The chain employs TRBV3-1 (or the pseudogene TRBV3-2) and TRBJ2-7; 11 nucleotides align to TRBD2. Germline V gives CDR1 LGHDT, CDR2 YNNKEL (reference sequence). CDR3 length: 13 residues. The junction had 2 bases not matched to a gene; V was cut back by 4 bases and J by 6 bases.

This chain connects TRBV4-1 to TRBJ2-3; the match to TRBD2 covers 12 bases. The germline V gene has CDR1 MGHRA and CDR2 YSYEKL. The CDR3 runs to 16 residues. Trimming cost V 5 bases and J 1 base; bases outside gene matches: 4. The CDR3 sequence: CASSALAGGRTDTQYF. The DNA for the CDR3 is TGCGCCAGCAGCGCACTAGCGGGGGGACGCACAGATACGCAGTATTTT.

The chain links TRBV4-3 to TRBJ1-6, with TRBD1 matching over 8 bases. Germline CDR1 is LGHNA and CDR2 is YSLEER. The CDR3 extends over 20 amino acids. V dropped 1 base and J dropped 7; count of bases not matched to a gene: 18. The CDR3 DNA reads TGCGCCAGCAGCCAAGGCCCGGAAACGGACAGGGTTTCCGGAAATTCACCCCTCCACTTT. Translated: CASSQGPETDRVSGNSPLHF.

This clone was seen only a few times. This chain uses TRBV28 with TRBJ2-1; 9 bases match TRBD2. Germline V lookup: CDR1 MDHEN, CDR2 SYDVKM. The CDR3 covers 13 residues. With V trimmed by 3 bases and J by 9 bases, 3 bases remained unmatched. In nucleotides, the CDR3 is TGTGCCAGCAGTTTTAGCGGGGGCCCTGAGCAGTTCTTC. It translates to CASSFSGGPEQFF.

The chain joins TRBV5-4 to TRBJ2-2; 8 bases map to TRBD2. The junction had 5 bases not matched to a gene; V was cut back by 3 bases and J by 1 base. The CDR3 spans 16 residues. Germline V gives CDR1 SGHNT, CDR2 YYREEE (reference sequence). The CDR3 nucleotides are TGTGCCAGCAGCTCTTTAGCGGGGAAGAACACCGGGGAGCTGTTTTTT. It yields the protein CASSSLAGKNTGELFF.

The chain is built from TRBV2 and TRBJ2-3, with TRBD2 identical over 11 bases. The V gene's germline CDR1 is SNHLY and CDR2 FYNNEI. V lost 8 bases and J lost 5; bases outside the gene matches: 9. CDR3 size: 15 residues. The CDR3 loop is CASGPLAGAGDTQYF. CDR3 in DNA: TGTGCCAGCGGGCCACTAGCGGGGGCAGGAGATACGCAGTATTTT.

CDR3 DNA: TGTGCCAGCAGCTTGTCTAGCGGGGCCTACGAGCAGTACTTC. This translates into CASSLSSGAYEQYF. V usage is TRBV7-2 and J usage is TRBJ2-7, with 9 bases lining up with TRBD2. The V gene's germline CDR1 is SGHTA and CDR2 FQGNSA. Trimming cost V 3 bases and J 2 bases; bases outside gene matches: 2. The CDR3 runs to 14 residues. Filled out from reference TRBV7-2 and TRBJ2-7, the complete variable domain reads GAGVSQSPSNKVTEKGKDVELRCDPISGHTALYWYRQSLGQGLEFLIYFQGNSAPDKSGLPSDRFSAERTGGSVSTLTIQRTQQEDSAVYLCASSLSSGAYEQYFGPGTRLTVT.

This clone has only a few counts. The chain recombines TRBV30 with TRBJ2-7; no clear D. Trimming removed 0 bases at V and 2 bases at J, with 11 bases between. This CDR3 is built from 14 residues. Germline lookup yields CDR1 GTSNPN and CDR2 SVGIG (reference sequence). CDR3: CAWSVSFTTYEQYF. In DNA, the CDR3 is TGTGCCTGGAGTGTATCCTTTACAACCTACGAGCAGTACTTC.

Comment on this clone: In the same sample, other DNA sequences code for this CDR3. The rearrangement uses TRBV24-1 and TRBJ2-3; the match to TRBD1 covers 8 bases. The germline gives CDR1 KGHDR, CDR2 SFDVKD. The V and J ends lost 6 bases and 1 base, in that order; junction bases with no gene match: 2. The CDR3 is made up of 14 amino acids. The CDR3 here is CATSLTGGTDTQYF. The CDR3 coding sequence is TGTGCCACCAGTCTGACAGGGGGCACAGATACGCAGTATTTT.

The V call is TRBV4-2, the J call TRBJ1-2; possibly TRBD1 for D (5 bases). Per germline, CDR1 LGHNA and CDR2 YNFKEQ. Trimming pared 0 bases from V and 8 bases from J, leaving 13 bases between. The CDR3 contains 14 residues. CDR3 in amino acids: CASSQDYMGGGYTF. The CDR3 region has the DNA TGTGCCAGCAGCCAAGATTATATGGGGGGAGGCTACACCTTC.

This sequence joins TRBV5-8 and TRBJ2-3; 7 bases agree with TRBD2. The trim removed 3 bases at V and 1 base at J, leaving 5 bases unmatched. The CDR3 has 15 amino acids. Looked up from germline, CDR1 is SGHTS and CDR2 is YDEGEE. The chain's CDR3 is CASSYLAGRTDTQYF. The CDR3, as DNA: TGTGCCAGCAGCTATTTAGCGGGCCGCACAGATACGCAGTATTTT.

This chain uses TRBV19 with TRBJ2-2, with D perhaps matching TRBD2 (5 bases). Germline CDR1 is LNHDA and CDR2 is SQIVND (reference sequence). V was pared by 4 bases and J by 1 base, with 13 bases between. This CDR3 is 16 amino acids long. The CDR3 spells CASSRPGRGNTGELFF. The CDR3 region has the DNA TGTGCCAGTAGTAGACCAGGTCGGGGGAACACCGGGGAGCTGTTTTTT.

The rearrangement uses TRBV28 and TRBJ1-1, with D perhaps matching TRBD1 (6 bases). This CDR3 is 17 amino acids long. Germline V CDR1 and CDR2: MDHEN, SYDVKM. Trimming stripped 4 bases from V and 5 bases from J, with 23 bases between. The CDR3 region has the DNA TGTGCCAGCAGTTCCCACTCCGGGGGGCCGTTAGGGACTGAAGCTTTCTTT. Protein sequence: CASSSHSGGPLGTEAFF.

The chain links TRBV7-2 to TRBJ2-7, with D possibly matching TRBD1 (6 bases). The CDR3 sequence is 15 residues long. The V end was cut by 5 bases, the J end by 2 bases, with 16 bases between. Germline V CDR1 and CDR2: SGHTA, FQGNSA. As DNA, the CDR3 is TGTGCCAGCAGCGCCGGGGCGACAGGACCCTACGAGCAGTACTTC. This sequence encodes CASSAGATGPYEQYF.

The rearrangement links TRBV5-1 to TRBJ2-5; tentatively, D is TRBD1 (6 bases). CDR1 SGHRS and CDR2 YFSETQ come from the germline V gene. The CDR3 has 13 amino acids. With 5 bases removed from V and 4 bases from J, the gap between germline ends came to 12 bases. The CDR3 DNA reads as TGCGCCAGCAGGAAAACAGGGTTAGAGACCCAGTACTTC. This translates into CASRKTGLETQYF.

This CDR3 reads CASSPGRGEQYF. For the CDR3, the DNA is TGTGCCAGCAGCCCAGGCCGGGGTGAGCAGTACTTC. The J gene is TRBJ2-7, the V gene TRBV9; TRBD2 might be the D (5 bases). The ends were cut back, 4 bases at V and 7 bases at J, with 12 bases in the middle. CDR3 length equals 12 residues. The V gene's germline CDR1 is SGDLS and CDR2 YYNGEE.

The rearrangement joins TRBV11-3 to TRBJ2-1; 7 positions agree with TRBD2. The CDR3 totals 19 residues. The germline V gene encodes CDR1 SGHNT and CDR2 YENEEA. The V segment lost 1 base and the J segment 0 bases; nucleotides outside the gene matches: 12. This CDR3 is CASSLGGGGAASSYNEQFF. The CDR3 DNA sequence: TGTGCCAGCAGCTTAGGGGGCGGGGGAGCAGCTTCCTCCTACAATGAGCAGTTCTTC. Based on the CDR3 plus reference TRBV11-3 and TRBJ2-1, the full variable domain is EAGVVQSPRYKIIEKKQPVAFWCNPISGHNTLYWYLQNLGQGPELLIRYENEEAVDDSQLPKDRFSAERLKGVDSTLKIQPAELGDSAVYLCASSLGGGGAASSYNEQFFGPGTRLTVL.

The chain couples TRBV19 to TRBJ2-3; 10 nucleotides line up with TRBD1. The germline V gene has CDR1 LNHDA and CDR2 SQIVND (reference sequence). The CDR3 is made up of 15 amino acids. V was pared by 9 bases and J by 6 bases, with 12 bases of the junction left unmatched. The CDR3, as DNA: TGTGCCAGCCTCGACCCCGGGACAGGGGCCGATACGCAGTATTTT. This translates into CASLDPGTGADTQYF.

The CDR3 here is CASSLGQGASGELFF. The DNA of the CDR3 is TGTGCCAGCAGCTTAGGTCAGGGGGCGAGCGGGGAGCTGTTTTTT. The chain couples TRBV7-3 to TRBJ2-2, with 8 bases identical to TRBD1. Looked up from germline, CDR1 is SGHTA and CDR2 is FQGTGA. Trimming removed 2 bases from V and 7 bases from J; junction bases left unmatched: 6. The CDR3 has 15 amino acids.

The J gene is TRBJ1-1, the V gene TRBV7-3, with D unresolved. V shed 2 bases and J shed 4 bases, with 11 bases lying between them. The germline gives CDR1 SGHTA, CDR2 FQGTGA. The length of the CDR3 is 14 residues. As DNA, the CDR3 is TGTGCCAGCAGCTTAGACCCCCGGGGCACTGAAGCTTTCTTT. As protein: CASSLDPRGTEAFF.

The rearrangement uses TRBV7-2 and TRBJ2-3, with TRBD2 matching 7 bases. V gave up 7 bases and J gave up 2 bases; unmatched junction bases: 9. This CDR3 region has 15 residues. Germline V gene sequence: CDR1 SGHTA, CDR2 FQGNSA. CDR3 loop: CASTPAGVDTDTQYF. The CDR3 bases are TGTGCCAGCACCCCGGCGGGGGTGGACACAGATACGCAGTATTTT.

The rearrangement joins TRBV6-2 or TRBV6-3 to TRBJ1-6, with D maybe TRBD1 (6 bases). The V gene's germline CDR1 is MNHEY and CDR2 SVGEGT. V was pared by 0 bases and J by 9 bases, with 12 bases between. The CDR3 is 15 residues long. In nucleotides, the CDR3 is TGTGCCAGCAGTTACTCACCAGGGGTGGGTTCACCCCTCCACTTT. Protein: CASSYSPGVGSPLHF.